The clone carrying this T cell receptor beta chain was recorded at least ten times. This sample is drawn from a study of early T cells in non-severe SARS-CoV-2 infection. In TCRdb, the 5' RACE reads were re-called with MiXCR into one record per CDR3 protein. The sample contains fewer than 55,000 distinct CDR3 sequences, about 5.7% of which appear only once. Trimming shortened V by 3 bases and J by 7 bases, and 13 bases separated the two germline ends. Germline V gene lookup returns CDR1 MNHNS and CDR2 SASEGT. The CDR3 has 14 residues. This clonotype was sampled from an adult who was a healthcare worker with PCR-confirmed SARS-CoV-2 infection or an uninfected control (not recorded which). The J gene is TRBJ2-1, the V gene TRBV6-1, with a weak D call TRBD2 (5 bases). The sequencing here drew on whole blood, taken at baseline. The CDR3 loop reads CASSESLERNEQFF. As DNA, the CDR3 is TGTGCCAGCAGTGAGTCACTAGAAAGGAATGAGCAGTTCTTC.